This T cell receptor (beta chain) was recovered during a study of T cells in Graves' hyperthyroidism and ophthalmopathy (dated by TCRdb to about 2019). About the investigation overall: Peripheral blood was collected at initial diagnosis, before any treatment. Following sampling, methimazole starting at 30 mg daily was given to hyperthyroidism patients, and high-dose intravenous methylprednisolone was given to ophthalmopathy patients. The paper describes TCR Vbeta CDR3 sequencing of around 130 peripheral blood samples, made up of 43 ophthalmopathy patients, 70 to 75 hyperthyroidism patients and 17 progressor patients. In six Graves' hyperthyroidism patients, the study also compared T-cell repertoires from thyroid tissue with T-cell repertoires from blood. Prospective prediction of ophthalmopathy was tested in an independent validation cohort of fewer than 20 hyperthyroidism patients and 15 to 17 patients who later progressed to ophthalmopathy. The 75 to 100 discovery patients were randomly split 7:3 into training and test sets. To identify distinguishing TCR V-J signatures, a discovery cohort of around 100 patients was used, comprising approximately 40 with Graves' ophthalmopathy and some 60 with stable Graves' hyperthyroidism.

The hyperthyroidism patients were between 18 and 65 years old and newly diagnosed, with a disease duration of less than 2 months. Any patient with an uncontrolled infection, another autoimmune disease, pregnancy or lactation was excluded. Diagnoses relied on clinical symptoms, serum thyroxine and TRAb, thyroid ultrasound and orbital computed tomography. Blood from progressor patients was drawn when they were first diagnosed with hyperthyroidism, before any ophthalmopathy symptoms appeared. Ficoll-Paque density gradient centrifugation was used to isolate PBMCs from around 10 ml of fresh peripheral blood. Progressor patients were initially diagnosed with Graves' hyperthyroidism and developed ophthalmopathy during follow-up. Total RNA was extracted using Trizol reagent, and RNA quality was assessed on an Agilent 2100 Bioanalyzer. The V and J ends are trimmed by 2 bases and 0 bases, leaving 5 bases between them. From the germline V gene, CDR1 is SNHLY and CDR2 is FYNNEI. The CDR3 covers 14 residues, taking in both the cysteine and the phenylalanine. Only CDR3 DNA is held: 42 bases, read in frame from base 1.

TCR beta CDR3 regions were amplified from RNA transcripts. For the first round of RT-PCR on the TCR CDR3, the HTBI primer set was used together with the Qiagen OneStep RT-PCR kit. A second multiplex PCR round built the libraries, followed by size selection and purification. Sequencing of the libraries was done on an Illumina HiSeq2000 using paired-end 100 bp reads. On the authors' methods: SOAPnuke was used to process the raw data, removing reads that contained adapters or uncalled bases, had a mean Phred below 15, or lacked an exact match to the constant primer or identifier. COPE v1.2.5 was used to merge the high-quality paired reads, and each unique nucleotide sequence was defined as a clonotype. MiTCR v1.1 was used to align the clonotypes against IMGT TRBV, TRBD and TRBJ reference segments. The analysis was restricted to V-J combinations with a frequency above 0.0001, which together covered roughly 99% of the repertoires. The TCS score was defined as F50 (clonal expansion) divided by E x V (chaos), with BLOSUM62-based TCRdist calculated between CDR3 peptides within each V-J. Welch's t-statistics and random forest reduced 514 V-J features to around 14, which were used in a naive Bayes classifier (R e1071). The public reads were reanalyzed by TCRdb: fastp trimming at Q25, MiXCR alignment, in-frame beta chains only. Identical CDR3 protein sequences are pooled into one entry, listed with their most common genes and DNA. What appears here as the V and J calls and clone size reflects TCRdb's work, not the paper's. The sample table lists more than 350,000 distinct CDR3 sequences, roughly 17% of them with a count of one. The ten largest account for 30% to 35% of the sample.

This clonotype came up many times. The specificity of this receptor is unknown. No much larger clonotype is one base removed from it; base qualities were not supplied. Overall study results and their limits: In validation, the model predicted progression to ophthalmopathy a median of approximately 6.3 months before onset, with over 60% sensitivity and roughly 72% specificity. In cross-validation, a model built on a 13 V-J signature told ophthalmopathy apart from stable hyperthyroidism with approximately 90% sensitivity and approximately 81% specificity, and in testing the same model reached 80%/75%. Most expanded thyroid clonotypes (frequency above 0.001) were also found in blood, which suggests that blood repertoires may mirror thyroid immune responses. No statistical method was used to set the sample size in advance, and investigators knew the group allocation.

The receptor chain draws on TRBV2 and TRBJ1-5; the D gene is not confidently resolved. This clonotype was obtained from a woman in her twenties or thirties with Graves' hyperthyroidism that later progressed to Graves' ophthalmopathy. What was sequenced was blood. The nucleotides read TGTGCCAGCAGTGAACCCGATAGCAATCAGCCCCAGCATTTT. It translates to CASSEPDSNQPQHF.